A selection of T cell receptor beta chains follows, all from one sample in a study of T cells after yellow fever vaccination. TCRdb reprocessed the 5' RACE reads via MiXCR and lists one record per CDR3 protein. This repertoire shows about 310,000 distinct CDR3 sequences, around 4% found once; its top ten account for around 22%. The source material was PBMCs, sampled on the day of the yellow fever booster vaccination. All receptors derive from a man between 18 and 29 years old who received the YFV17D yellow fever vaccine. Both conserved end residues are part of each CDR3. A D gene is named only where the DNA matches it firmly. Only some rows state a clone size, as once, few, many or a class for expanded clones.

v_call: TRBV5-1; clone_size: many; d_call: -; j_call: TRBJ2-5; cdr3_aa: CASSLLTSLSQETQYF; cdr3_nt: TGCGCCAGCAGCTTGTTGACTAGTCTCTCCCAAGAGACCCAGTACTTC
v_call: TRBV9; clone_size: many; d_call: -; j_call: TRBJ1-3; cdr3_aa: CASSLNSGAGNTIYF; cdr3_nt: TGTGCCAGCAGCTTAAACTCAGGGGCCGGAAACACCATATATTTT
v_call: TRBV5-1; clone_size: many; d_call: -; j_call: TRBJ1-1; cdr3_aa: CASTRGAVGTEAFF; cdr3_nt: TGCGCCAGCACCCGGGGGGCCGTGGGTACTGAAGCTTTCTTT
v_call: TRBV24-1; clone_size: many; d_call: TRBD1; j_call: TRBJ2-1; cdr3_aa: CATSDGTGAYNEQFF; cdr3_nt: TGTGCCACCAGTGATGGGACAGGCGCCTACAATGAGCAGTTCTTC
v_call: TRBV12-5; clone_size: many; d_call: -; j_call: TRBJ2-7; cdr3_aa: CASGLAGTEQYF; cdr3_nt: TGTGCTAGTGGTTTGGCCGGGACAGAGCAGTACTTC
v_call: TRBV6-2/TRBV6-3; clone_size: -; d_call: -; j_call: TRBJ1-3; cdr3_aa: CASSRSHSGNTIYF; cdr3_nt: TGTGCCAGCAGTAGGTCGCACTCTGGAAACACCATATATTTT
v_call: TRBV20-1; clone_size: few; d_call: -; j_call: TRBJ1-2; cdr3_aa: CSARPDGLPLRSYTF; cdr3_nt: TGCAGTGCCCGTCCCGACGGGCTCCCCCTGAGGAGCTACACCTTC
v_call: TRBV29-1; clone_size: many; d_call: -; j_call: TRBJ2-3; cdr3_aa: CSVVGRVASTDTQYF; cdr3_nt: TGCAGCGTTGTCGGTCGGGTGGCTAGCACAGATACGCAGTATTTT
v_call: TRBV6-1; clone_size: many; d_call: -; j_call: TRBJ1-5; cdr3_aa: CASSEADNQPQHF; cdr3_nt: TGTGCCAGCAGTGAAGCAGATAATCAGCCCCAGCATTTT
v_call: TRBV5-1; clone_size: few; d_call: -; j_call: TRBJ1-5; cdr3_aa: CASSYGSGDQPQHF; cdr3_nt: TGCGCCAGCAGCTACGGGTCAGGGGATCAGCCCCAGCATTTT
v_call: TRBV5-1; clone_size: few; d_call: TRBD1; j_call: TRBJ2-1; cdr3_aa: CASSLIGDSYNEQFF; cdr3_nt: TGCGCCAGCAGCTTGATAGGGGACAGTTACAATGAGCAGTTCTTC
v_call: TRBV4-3; clone_size: many; d_call: -; j_call: TRBJ2-3; cdr3_aa: CASSLELGRNTDTQYF; cdr3_nt: TGCGCCAGCAGCCTAGAGCTCGGAAGGAACACAGATACGCAGTATTTT
v_call: TRBV7-2; clone_size: -; d_call: -; j_call: TRBJ1-1; cdr3_aa: CASSSGVRTEAFF; cdr3_nt: TGTGCCAGCAGCTCAGGAGTCAGAACTGAAGCTTTCTTT
v_call: TRBV9; clone_size: few; d_call: -; j_call: TRBJ2-5; cdr3_aa: CASSVGGRQAQTQYF; cdr3_nt: TGTGCCAGCAGCGTAGGAGGAAGACAGGCTCAGACCCAGTACTTC
v_call: TRBV7-9; clone_size: many; d_call: -; j_call: TRBJ2-1; cdr3_aa: CASSSTRLLMEQFF; cdr3_nt: TGTGCCAGCAGCTCCACCCGGCTTTTAATGGAGCAGTTCTTC
v_call: TRBV11-2; clone_size: many; d_call: -; j_call: TRBJ2-2; cdr3_aa: CASGRGNTGELFF; cdr3_nt: TGTGCCAGCGGAAGGGGGAACACCGGGGAGCTGTTTTTT
v_call: TRBV7-9; clone_size: few; d_call: TRBD1; j_call: TRBJ1-1; cdr3_aa: CASSLGQAGITEAFF; cdr3_nt: TGTGCCAGCAGCTTGGGACAGGCGGGCATCACTGAAGCTTTCTTT
v_call: TRBV4-3; clone_size: many; d_call: -; j_call: TRBJ2-2; cdr3_aa: CASSQEPRTNTGELFF; cdr3_nt: TGCGCCAGCAGCCAAGAACCCAGGACCAACACCGGGGAGCTGTTTTTT
v_call: TRBV4-3; clone_size: few; d_call: -; j_call: TRBJ1-2; cdr3_aa: CASSRVASPKYGYTF; cdr3_nt: TGCGCCAGCAGCCGGGTGGCTAGTCCGAAGTATGGCTACACCTTC
v_call: TRBV12-3/TRBV12-4; clone_size: few; d_call: -; j_call: TRBJ1-3; cdr3_aa: CASRSTGHRGGNTIYF; cdr3_nt: TGTGCCAGCAGATCAACAGGGCACCGGGGGGGAAACACCATATATTTT
v_call: TRBV7-2; clone_size: few; d_call: TRBD2; j_call: TRBJ2-7; cdr3_aa: CASSPVVFVSGGNEQYF; cdr3_nt: TGTGCCAGCAGCCCCGTGGTGTTTGTTAGCGGGGGGAACGAGCAGTACTTC
v_call: TRBV10-3; clone_size: few; d_call: -; j_call: TRBJ2-3; cdr3_aa: CAIRDLSTDTQYF; cdr3_nt: TGTGCCATCAGGGACTTAAGCACAGATACGCAGTATTTT
v_call: TRBV6-2/TRBV6-3; clone_size: -; d_call: -; j_call: TRBJ2-1; cdr3_aa: CAGSRVSGYNEQFF; cdr3_nt: TGTGCCGGCAGTAGGGTGAGTGGGTACAATGAGCAGTTCTTC
v_call: TRBV28; clone_size: -; d_call: TRBD2; j_call: TRBJ2-1; cdr3_aa: CASSSESGRPQPYNEQFF; cdr3_nt: TGTGCCAGCAGTTCCGAGAGCGGGAGGCCTCAACCGTACAATGAGCAGTTCTTC
v_call: TRBV18; clone_size: few; d_call: -; j_call: TRBJ1-1; cdr3_aa: CASSPTEGSPIEAFF; cdr3_nt: TGTGCCAGCTCACCCACGGAGGGGAGTCCCATTGAAGCTTTCTTT
v_call: TRBV6-5; clone_size: -; d_call: -; j_call: TRBJ1-2; cdr3_aa: CASRRPLGAGYGYTF; cdr3_nt: TGTGCCAGCAGACGACCTTTGGGGGCTGGATATGGCTACACCTTC
v_call: TRBV7-8; clone_size: many; d_call: -; j_call: TRBJ1-1; cdr3_aa: CASSLVLGGTEAFF; cdr3_nt: TGTGCCAGCAGCTTAGTTTTAGGGGGCACTGAAGCTTTCTTT
v_call: TRBV7-3; clone_size: many; d_call: TRBD2; j_call: TRBJ2-5; cdr3_aa: CASSLKAGRLLKETQYF; cdr3_nt: TGTGCCAGCAGCTTGAAAGCGGGACGCCTGCTTAAAGAGACCCAGTACTTC
v_call: TRBV6-5; clone_size: many; d_call: TRBD1; j_call: TRBJ1-2; cdr3_aa: CASSYDRVYGYTF; cdr3_nt: TGTGCCAGCAGTTACGACAGGGTCTATGGCTACACCTTC
v_call: TRBV14; clone_size: many; d_call: TRBD2; j_call: TRBJ2-1; cdr3_aa: CASSLIRGAYNEQFF; cdr3_nt: TGTGCCAGCAGCCTGATCCGGGGGGCCTACAATGAGCAGTTCTTC
v_call: TRBV6-6; clone_size: -; d_call: -; j_call: TRBJ1-1; cdr3_aa: CASSYSRGRSGEAFF; cdr3_nt: TGTGCCAGCAGTTACTCGAGGGGAAGGTCGGGTGAAGCTTTCTTT
v_call: TRBV10-1; clone_size: many; d_call: TRBD2; j_call: TRBJ2-3; cdr3_aa: CASSGRGTSTADTQYF; cdr3_nt: TGCGCCAGCAGTGGACGGGGGACTAGCACCGCAGATACGCAGTATTTT
v_call: TRBV19; clone_size: many; d_call: -; j_call: TRBJ1-5; cdr3_aa: CASSLDSAGGKQPQHF; cdr3_nt: TGTGCCAGTAGCCTCGATTCCGCCGGGGGAAAACAGCCCCAGCATTTT
v_call: TRBV6-5; clone_size: many; d_call: -; j_call: TRBJ1-2; cdr3_aa: CASSYSLATGLDTGYTF; cdr3_nt: TGTGCCAGCAGTTACTCGTTGGCGACGGGGCTCGATACTGGCTACACCTTC
v_call: TRBV7-9; clone_size: many; d_call: -; j_call: TRBJ1-1; cdr3_aa: CASTASMNTEAFF; cdr3_nt: TGTGCCAGCACCGCATCGATGAACACTGAAGCTTTCTTT
v_call: TRBV7-2; clone_size: -; d_call: -; j_call: TRBJ2-3; cdr3_aa: CASSQTRGATDTQYF; cdr3_nt: TGTGCCAGCAGCCAGACTAGAGGGGCGACAGATACGCAGTATTTT